A selection of T cell receptor beta chains follows, all from one sample in a study of blood T cell repertoires in COVID-19. Profiled with immunoSEQ multiplex PCR; TCRdb holds only in-frame clones, not every one. This sample carries some 490,000 clones, more than 85% of them seen once, and the ten largest clones take approximately 8%. The material sequenced was PBMCs or T cells enriched from blood (not recorded which). These receptors were obtained from an older woman who had recovered from COVID-19. Each CDR3 is given with its conserved first and last residue. Each record gives: V gene, J gene, CDR3 protein.

>TRBV7-9|TRBJ2-6
CASSPLDRQGANVLTF
>TRBV6-5|TRBJ1-3
CASSSTGGSGNTIYF
>TRBV5-1|TRBJ1-1
CASSQGTLNTEAFF
>TRBV10-3|TRBJ1-2
CALQGNGYGYTF
>TRBV5-5|TRBJ1-3
CASSALGGSGNTIYF
>TRBV12-3/TRBV12-4|TRBJ1-6
CASATGDNSPLHF
>TRBV10-1|TRBJ2-5
CASSGDRVGTQYF
>TRBV29-1|TRBJ1-2
CSSGQGVEGYTF
>TRBV30|TRBJ1-5
CAWSAKGAKQPQHF
>TRBV12-3/TRBV12-4|TRBJ1-1
CASRLTGNTEAFF
>TRBV30|TRBJ2-1
CAWSSGLAVNEQFF
>TRBV6-1|TRBJ2-1
CASSGADRGLHNEQFF
>TRBV10-2|TRBJ2-1
CASSAVAGGPVEQFF
>TRBV6-5|TRBJ2-3
CASRGGEMTDTQYF
>TRBV20-1|TRBJ1-1
CSASPLSYTEAFF
>TRBV24-1|TRBJ1-5
CATSVDSNSNQPQHF
>TRBV5-1|TRBJ2-3
CASSVGTGFTQYF
>TRBV2|TRBJ1-3
CASSARPRQYSGNTIYF
>TRBV5-8|TRBJ2-3
CASSLGTSGGGTDTQYF
>TRBV18|TRBJ1-1
CASSRDRGPAFF
>TRBV6-4|TRBJ1-2
CASSDSSGVDGYTF
>TRBV27|TRBJ2-7
CASSPGTAFTYEQYF
>TRBV2|TRBJ2-5
CASSDVRGGRGETQYF
>TRBV10-3|TRBJ1-2
CAISEARPGGYTF
>TRBV3-1/TRBV3-2|TRBJ2-7
CASSQGGGSYEQYF
>TRBV10-3|TRBJ2-7
CAIGDRVDSYEQYF
>TRBV11-2|TRBJ2-1
CASSLEGGGAYNEQFF
>TRBV2|TRBJ1-2
CASGTLLGYGYTF
>TRBV18|TRBJ2-2
CASSSGSLPGELFF
>TRBV7-9|TRBJ1-2
CASSSGGPANSNYGYTF
>TRBV14|TRBJ2-3
CASSQLSGGTDTQYF
>TRBV29-1|TRBJ1-1
CSVRGGTEAFF
>TRBV20-1|TRBJ2-3
CSATRTDTQYF
>TRBV20-1|TRBJ2-7
CSASPITGLYEQYF
>TRBV5-4|TRBJ1-6
CASSLKAPTGINSPLHF
>TRBV18|TRBJ1-2
CASSPSGQGKYGYTF
>TRBV19|TRBJ2-5
CASSIGLAGVRETQYF
>TRBV6-5|TRBJ1-2
CASSPTRDSYGYTF
>TRBV10-3|TRBJ2-2
CAISEGRDYGELFF
>TRBV5-1|TRBJ2-4
CASSLVQVGDIAKNIQYF
>TRBV7-2|TRBJ2-1
CASTLTGGKEQFF
>TRBV24-1|TRBJ2-3
CATSDSLAGPTDTQYF
>TRBV2|TRBJ1-2
CASSLNYGYTF
>TRBV9|TRBJ2-7
CASSVGSTTLYEQYF
>TRBV7-9|TRBJ1-2
CASSSTANYGYTF
>TRBV3-1/TRBV3-2|TRBJ1-3
CASSLQNSGNTIYF
>TRBV10-1|TRBJ1-5
CASSESRGNQPQHF
>TRBV6-1|TRBJ1-5
CASSDSDSNQPQHF